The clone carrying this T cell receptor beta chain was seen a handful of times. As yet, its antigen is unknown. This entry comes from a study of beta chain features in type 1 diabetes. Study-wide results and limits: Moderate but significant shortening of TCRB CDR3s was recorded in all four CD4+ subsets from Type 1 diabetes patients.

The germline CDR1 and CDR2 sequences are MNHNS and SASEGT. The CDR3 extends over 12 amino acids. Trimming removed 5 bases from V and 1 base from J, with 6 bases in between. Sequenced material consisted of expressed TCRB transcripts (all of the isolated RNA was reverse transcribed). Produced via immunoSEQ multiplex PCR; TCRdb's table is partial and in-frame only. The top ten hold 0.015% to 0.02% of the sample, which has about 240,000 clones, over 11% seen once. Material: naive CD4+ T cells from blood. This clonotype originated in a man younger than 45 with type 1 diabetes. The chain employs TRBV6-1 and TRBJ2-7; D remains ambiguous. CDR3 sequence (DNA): TGTGCCAGCAGTAGCGATTCCTACGAGCAGTACTTC. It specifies CASSSDSYEQYF.